This T cell receptor (beta chain) was observed in a study of blood T cell repertoires in COVID-19. Per the study methods: Amplification with reference gene primers provided the estimates of nucleated cell counts. Using immunoSEQ multiplex PCR, the repertoire was profiled, and TCRdb retains in-frame clones only, with some absent. V and J calls and clone size follow that table, whereas D and trimming were derived from the DNA. This sample yields approximately 240,000 clones, of which approximately 81% are seen a single time; 5% to 6.5% belongs to the top ten. This CDR3 has 12 residues. Trimming left V 2 bases short and J 5 bases short, with 6 bases between.

The genes are TRBV12-3 or TRBV12-4 and TRBJ2-5; D is possibly TRBD1 (5 bases). The sample was peripheral blood. The TCR sequence derives from a woman between 55 and 75 years old who had recovered from COVID-19. The CDR3 loop reads CASSLRGETQYF. The CDR3 DNA follows: TGTGCCAGCAGTTTAAGGGGCGAGACCCAGTACTTC.